This record covers a single TCR beta chain. The CDR3 totals 16 residues. Germline V gene data show CDR1 as MNHEY and CDR2 as SMNVEV (reference sequence). Trimming took off 5 bases at V and 0 bases at J, with 14 bases between the two ends. Authors' data handling: Scientists estimated how many nucleated cells there were by amplifying reference gene primers. Profiled with immunoSEQ multiplex PCR; TCRdb holds only in-frame clones, not every one. The DNA gave D and trimming, while V, J and clone size come from that table. The sample records 70,000 or so clones, about 80% being singletons. This specimen belongs to a study of blood T cell repertoires in COVID-19. Across the study: Donors in the United States, Italy and Spain gave samples during acute or convalescent COVID-19. T cells, B-cell-depleted T cells, or PBMCs supplied cDNA or gDNA.

The sequencing input was peripheral blood. This chain links TRBV27 with TRBJ2-1; possibly TRBD2 for D (6 bases). This clonotype was sampled from a human donor in a cohort sampled during active COVID-19. The CDR3 is CASSKDLANSYNEQFF. The CDR3 coding sequence is TGTGCCAGCAGTAAAGATCTAGCGAACTCCTACAATGAGCAGTTCTTC.